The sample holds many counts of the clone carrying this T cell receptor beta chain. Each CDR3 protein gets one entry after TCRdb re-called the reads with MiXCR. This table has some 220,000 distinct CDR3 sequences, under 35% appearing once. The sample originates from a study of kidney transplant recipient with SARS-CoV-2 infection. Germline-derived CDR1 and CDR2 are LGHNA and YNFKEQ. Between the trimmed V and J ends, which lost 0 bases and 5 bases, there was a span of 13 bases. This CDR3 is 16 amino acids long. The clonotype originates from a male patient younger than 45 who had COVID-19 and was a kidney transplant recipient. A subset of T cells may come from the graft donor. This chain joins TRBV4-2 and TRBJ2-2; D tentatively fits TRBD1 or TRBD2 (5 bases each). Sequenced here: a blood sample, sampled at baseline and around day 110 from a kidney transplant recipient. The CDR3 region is CASSQDPGARTGELFF. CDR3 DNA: TGTGCCAGCAGCCAAGATCCCGGGGCTCGAACCGGGGAGCTGTTTTTT.